This paragraph covers one TCR beta chain sequence. This CDR3 region has 15 residues. Germline CDR1 is SGHRS and CDR2 is YFSETQ. V lost 0 bases and J lost 2, with 11 bases in between. The data originate from a study of T cell changes during pregnancy in multiple sclerosis. The data were produced by immunoSEQ multiplex PCR, yet TCRdb's version contains in-frame clones alone and is incomplete. The sample holds nearly 40,000 clones, around 90% seen once. The receptor comes from a female donor with multiple sclerosis, enrolled in a pregnancy study. The chain is built from TRBV5-1 and TRBJ1-1; no firm D call. Source: CD4+ T cells from peripheral blood mononuclear cells, taken in the third trimester of pregnancy. The chain's CDR3 is CASSLAGYGNTEAFF. As DNA, the CDR3 is TGCGCCAGCAGCTTGGCCGGGTACGGCAACACTGAAGCTTTCTTT.